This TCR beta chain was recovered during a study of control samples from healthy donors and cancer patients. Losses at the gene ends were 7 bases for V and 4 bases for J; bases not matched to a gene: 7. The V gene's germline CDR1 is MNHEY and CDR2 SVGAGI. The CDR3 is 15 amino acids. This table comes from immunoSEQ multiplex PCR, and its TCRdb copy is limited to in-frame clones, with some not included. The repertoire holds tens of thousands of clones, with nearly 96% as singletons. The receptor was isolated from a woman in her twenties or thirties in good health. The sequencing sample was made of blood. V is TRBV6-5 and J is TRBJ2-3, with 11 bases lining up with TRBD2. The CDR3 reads CASTTLAGEADTQYF. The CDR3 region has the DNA TGTGCCAGCACCACACTAGCGGGAGAAGCAGATACGCAGTATTTT.